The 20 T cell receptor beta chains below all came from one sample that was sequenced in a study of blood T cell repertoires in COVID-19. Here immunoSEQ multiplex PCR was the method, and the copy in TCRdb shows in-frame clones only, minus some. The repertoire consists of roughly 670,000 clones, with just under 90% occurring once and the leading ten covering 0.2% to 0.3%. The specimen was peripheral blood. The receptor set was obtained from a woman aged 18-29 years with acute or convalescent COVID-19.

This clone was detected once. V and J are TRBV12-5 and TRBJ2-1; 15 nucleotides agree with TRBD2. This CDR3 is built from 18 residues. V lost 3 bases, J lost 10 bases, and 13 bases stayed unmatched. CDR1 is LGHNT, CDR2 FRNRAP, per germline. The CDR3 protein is CASGLLGTSGGWPWEQFF. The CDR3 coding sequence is TGTGCTAGTGGTTTACTCGGGACTAGCGGGGGGTGGCCGTGGGAGCAGTTCTTC.

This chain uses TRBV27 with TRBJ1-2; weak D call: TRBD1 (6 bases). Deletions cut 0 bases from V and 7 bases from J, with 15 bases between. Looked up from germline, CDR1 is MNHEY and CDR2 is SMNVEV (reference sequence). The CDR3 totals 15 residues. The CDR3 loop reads CASSLSPGGQVGYTF. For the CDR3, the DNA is TGTGCCAGCAGTTTATCCCCGGGGGGCCAGGTTGGCTACACCTTC.

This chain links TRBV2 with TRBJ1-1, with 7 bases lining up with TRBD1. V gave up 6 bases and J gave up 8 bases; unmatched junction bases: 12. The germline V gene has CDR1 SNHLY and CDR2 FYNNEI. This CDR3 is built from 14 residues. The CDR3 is CASRERTGPWEAFF. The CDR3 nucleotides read TGTGCCAGCAGGGAAAGGACAGGTCCTTGGGAAGCTTTCTTT.

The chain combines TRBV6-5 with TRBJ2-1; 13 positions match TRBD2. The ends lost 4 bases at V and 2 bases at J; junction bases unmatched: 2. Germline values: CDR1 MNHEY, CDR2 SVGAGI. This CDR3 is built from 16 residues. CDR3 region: CASSSTSGGAYNEQFF. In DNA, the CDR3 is TGTGCCAGCAGTTCTACTAGCGGGGGGGCCTACAATGAGCAGTTCTTC.

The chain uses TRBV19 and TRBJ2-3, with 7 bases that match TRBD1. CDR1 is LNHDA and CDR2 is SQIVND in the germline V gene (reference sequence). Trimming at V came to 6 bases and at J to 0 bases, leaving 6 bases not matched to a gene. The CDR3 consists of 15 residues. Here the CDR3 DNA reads TGTGCCAGTAGCCCCCGGGACAGTAGCACAGATACGCAGTATTTT. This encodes CASSPRDSSTDTQYF.

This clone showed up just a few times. The CDR3 reads CASSEEPSTDTQYF. CDR3 coding DNA: TGTGCCAGCAGTGAGGAGCCTAGCACAGATACGCAGTATTTT. The rearrangement uses TRBV6-4 and TRBJ2-3; no clear D. The length of the CDR3 is 14 residues. In germline, CDR1 is MRHNA, CDR2 SNTAGT. V was cut by 3 bases and J by 0 bases, with 7 bases left in between.

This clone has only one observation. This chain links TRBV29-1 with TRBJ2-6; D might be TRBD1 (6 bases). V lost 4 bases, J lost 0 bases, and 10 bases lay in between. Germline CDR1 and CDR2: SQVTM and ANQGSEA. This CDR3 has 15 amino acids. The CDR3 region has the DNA TGCAGCGTTGGAGGACAGCCCTCTGGGGCCAACGTCCTGACTTTC. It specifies CSVGGQPSGANVLTF. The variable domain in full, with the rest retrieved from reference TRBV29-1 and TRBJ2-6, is SAVISQKPSRDICQRGTSLTIQCQVDSQVTMMFWYRQQPGQSLTLIATANQGSEATYESGFVIDKFPISRPNLTFSTLTVSNMSPEDSSIYLCSVGGQPSGANVLTFGAGSRLTVL.

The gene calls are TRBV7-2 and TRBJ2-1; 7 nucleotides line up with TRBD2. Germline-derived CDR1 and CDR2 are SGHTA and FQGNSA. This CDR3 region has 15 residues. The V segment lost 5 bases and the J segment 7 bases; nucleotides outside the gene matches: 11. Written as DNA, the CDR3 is TGTGCCAGCAGCCTTACCGGGACTACGGAGAATGAGCAGTTCTTC. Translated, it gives CASSLTGTTENEQFF.

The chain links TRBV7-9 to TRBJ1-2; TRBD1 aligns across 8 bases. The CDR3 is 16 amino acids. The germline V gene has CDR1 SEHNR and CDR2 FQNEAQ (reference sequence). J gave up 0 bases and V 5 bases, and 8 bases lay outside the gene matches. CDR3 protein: CASSPPPGGSNYGYTF. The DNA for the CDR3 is TGTGCCAGCAGCCCTCCTCCAGGGGGCTCTAACTATGGCTACACCTTC.

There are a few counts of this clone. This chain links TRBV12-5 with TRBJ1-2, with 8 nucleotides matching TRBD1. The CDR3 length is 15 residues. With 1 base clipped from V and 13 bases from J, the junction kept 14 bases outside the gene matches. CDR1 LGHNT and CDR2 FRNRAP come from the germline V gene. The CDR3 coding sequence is TGTGCTAGTGGTTTGGCAACGGGACAGGCCGGGGGGAGCACCTTC. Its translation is CASGLATGQAGGSTF.

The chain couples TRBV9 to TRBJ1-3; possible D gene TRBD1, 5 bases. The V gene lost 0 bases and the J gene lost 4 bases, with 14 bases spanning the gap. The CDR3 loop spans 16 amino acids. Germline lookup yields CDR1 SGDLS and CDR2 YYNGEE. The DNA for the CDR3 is TGTGCCAGCAGCGTAGATCCCAGGGTAGTAGGAAACACCATATATTTT. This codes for CASSVDPRVVGNTIYF.

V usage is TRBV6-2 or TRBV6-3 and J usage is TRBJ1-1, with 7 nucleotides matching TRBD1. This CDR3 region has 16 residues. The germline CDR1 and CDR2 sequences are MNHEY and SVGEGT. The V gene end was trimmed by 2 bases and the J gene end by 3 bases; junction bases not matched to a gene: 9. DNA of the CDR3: TGTGCCAGCAGTTACCCTAGGGACAGTAGGGACACTGAAGCTTTCTTT. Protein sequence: CASSYPRDSRDTEAFF.

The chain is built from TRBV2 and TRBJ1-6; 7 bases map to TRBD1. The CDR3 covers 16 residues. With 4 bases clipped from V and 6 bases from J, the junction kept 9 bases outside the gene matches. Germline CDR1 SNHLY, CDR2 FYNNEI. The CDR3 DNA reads TGTGCCAGCAGTGCCCGGGACAGTCCCCTTAATTCACCCCTCCACTTT. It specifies CASSARDSPLNSPLHF.

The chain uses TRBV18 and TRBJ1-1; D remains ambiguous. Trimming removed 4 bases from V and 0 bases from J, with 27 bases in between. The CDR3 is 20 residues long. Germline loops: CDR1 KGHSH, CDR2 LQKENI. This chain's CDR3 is CASSRTMIIWEGTMNTEAFF. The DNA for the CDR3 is TGTGCCAGCTCACGGACCATGATCATCTGGGAGGGTACGATGAACACTGAAGCTTTCTTT.

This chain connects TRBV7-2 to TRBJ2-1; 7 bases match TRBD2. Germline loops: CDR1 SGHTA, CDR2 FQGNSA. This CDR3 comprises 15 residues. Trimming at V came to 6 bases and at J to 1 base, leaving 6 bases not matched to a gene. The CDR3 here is CASRRGLESYNEQFF. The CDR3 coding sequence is TGTGCCAGCAGGCGAGGACTAGAGTCCTACAATGAGCAGTTCTTC.

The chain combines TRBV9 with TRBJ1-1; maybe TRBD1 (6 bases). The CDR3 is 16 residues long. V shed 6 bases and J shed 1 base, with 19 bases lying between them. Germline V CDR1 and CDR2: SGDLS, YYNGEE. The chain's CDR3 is CASTPTAGTPNTEAFF. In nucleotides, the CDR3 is TGTGCCAGCACCCCTACTGCCGGGACACCGAACACTGAAGCTTTCTTT.

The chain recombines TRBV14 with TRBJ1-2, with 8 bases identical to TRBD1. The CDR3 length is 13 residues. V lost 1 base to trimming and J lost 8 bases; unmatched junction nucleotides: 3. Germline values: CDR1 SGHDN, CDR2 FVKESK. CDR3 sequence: CASSQVWTGGYTF. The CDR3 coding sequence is TGTGCCAGCAGCCAAGTCTGGACAGGGGGCTACACCTTC.

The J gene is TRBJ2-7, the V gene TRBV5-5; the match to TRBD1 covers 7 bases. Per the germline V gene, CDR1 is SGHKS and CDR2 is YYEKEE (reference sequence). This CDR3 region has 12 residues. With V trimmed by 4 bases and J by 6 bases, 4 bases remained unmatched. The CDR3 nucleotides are TGTGCCAGCAGCCAGACAGGGCCCGAGCAGTACTTC. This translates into CASSQTGPEQYF.

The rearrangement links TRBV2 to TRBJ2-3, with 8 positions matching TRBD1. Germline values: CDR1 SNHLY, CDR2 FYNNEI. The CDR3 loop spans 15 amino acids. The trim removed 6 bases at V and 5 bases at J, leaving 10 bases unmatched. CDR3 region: CASSTDRVLGDTQYF. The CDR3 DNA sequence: TGTGCCAGCAGCACGGACAGGGTCCTTGGAGATACGCAGTATTTT.

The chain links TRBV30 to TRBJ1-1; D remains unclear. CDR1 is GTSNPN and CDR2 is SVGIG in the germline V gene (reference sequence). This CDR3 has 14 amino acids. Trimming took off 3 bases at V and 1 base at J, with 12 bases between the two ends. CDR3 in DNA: TGTGCCTGGAGCGCCTCGGTCCGGAACACTGAAGCTTTCTTT. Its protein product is CAWSASVRNTEAFF.